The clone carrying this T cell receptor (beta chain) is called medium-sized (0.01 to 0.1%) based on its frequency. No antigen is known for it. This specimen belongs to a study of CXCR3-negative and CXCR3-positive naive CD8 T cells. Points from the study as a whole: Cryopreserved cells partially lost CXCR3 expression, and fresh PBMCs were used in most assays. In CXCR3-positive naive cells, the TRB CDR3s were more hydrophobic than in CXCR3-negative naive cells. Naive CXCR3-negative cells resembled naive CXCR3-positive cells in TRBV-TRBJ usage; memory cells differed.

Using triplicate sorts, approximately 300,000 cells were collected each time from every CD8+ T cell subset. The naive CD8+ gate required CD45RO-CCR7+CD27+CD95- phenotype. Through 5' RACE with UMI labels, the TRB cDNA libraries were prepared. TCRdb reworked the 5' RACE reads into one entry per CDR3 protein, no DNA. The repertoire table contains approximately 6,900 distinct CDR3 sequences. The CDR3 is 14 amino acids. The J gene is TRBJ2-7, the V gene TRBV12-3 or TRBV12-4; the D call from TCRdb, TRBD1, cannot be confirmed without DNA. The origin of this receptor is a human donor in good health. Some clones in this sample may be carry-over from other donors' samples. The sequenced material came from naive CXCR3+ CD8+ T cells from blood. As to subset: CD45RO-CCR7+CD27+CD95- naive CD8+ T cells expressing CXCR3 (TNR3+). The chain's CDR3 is CASNSGTGDYEQYF.